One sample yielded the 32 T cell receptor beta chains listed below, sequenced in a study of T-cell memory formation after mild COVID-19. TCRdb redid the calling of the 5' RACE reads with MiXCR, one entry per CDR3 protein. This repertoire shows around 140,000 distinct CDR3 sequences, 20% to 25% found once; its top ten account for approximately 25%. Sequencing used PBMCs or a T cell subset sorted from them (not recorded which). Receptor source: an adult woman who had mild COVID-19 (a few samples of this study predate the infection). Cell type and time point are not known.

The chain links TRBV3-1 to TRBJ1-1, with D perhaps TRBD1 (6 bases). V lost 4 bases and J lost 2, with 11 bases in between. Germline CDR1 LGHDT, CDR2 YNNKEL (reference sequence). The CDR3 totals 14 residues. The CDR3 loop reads CASSPGEGNTEAFF. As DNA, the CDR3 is TGTGCCAGCAGCCCAGGGGAGGGAAACACTGAAGCTTTCTTT.

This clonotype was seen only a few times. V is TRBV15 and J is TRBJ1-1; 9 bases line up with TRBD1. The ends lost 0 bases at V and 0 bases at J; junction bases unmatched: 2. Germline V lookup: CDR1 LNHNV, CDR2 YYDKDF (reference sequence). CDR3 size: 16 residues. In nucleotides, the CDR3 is TGTGCCACCAGCAGAGACCGACAGGGGGTGAACACTGAAGCTTTCTTT. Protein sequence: CATSRDRQGVNTEAFF.

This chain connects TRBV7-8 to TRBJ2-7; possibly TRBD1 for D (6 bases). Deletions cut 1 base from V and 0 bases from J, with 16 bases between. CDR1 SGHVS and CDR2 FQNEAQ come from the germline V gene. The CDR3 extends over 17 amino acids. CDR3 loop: CASSLVPDDRSSYEQYF. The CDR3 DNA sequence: TGTGCCAGCAGCTTAGTGCCGGACGACAGGAGCTCCTACGAGCAGTACTTC. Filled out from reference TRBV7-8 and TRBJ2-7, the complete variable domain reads GAGVSQSPRYKVAKRGQDVALRCDPISGHVSLFWYQQALGQGPEFLTYFQNEAQLDKSGLPSDRFFAERPEGSVSTLKIQRTQQEDSAVYLCASSLVPDDRSSYEQYFGPGTRLTVT.

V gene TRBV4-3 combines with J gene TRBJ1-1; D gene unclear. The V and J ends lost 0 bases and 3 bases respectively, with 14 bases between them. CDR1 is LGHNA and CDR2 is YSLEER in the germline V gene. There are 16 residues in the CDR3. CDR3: CASSQEGLWSDTEAFF. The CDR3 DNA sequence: TGCGCCAGCAGCCAAGAAGGCCTCTGGTCGGACACTGAAGCTTTCTTT.

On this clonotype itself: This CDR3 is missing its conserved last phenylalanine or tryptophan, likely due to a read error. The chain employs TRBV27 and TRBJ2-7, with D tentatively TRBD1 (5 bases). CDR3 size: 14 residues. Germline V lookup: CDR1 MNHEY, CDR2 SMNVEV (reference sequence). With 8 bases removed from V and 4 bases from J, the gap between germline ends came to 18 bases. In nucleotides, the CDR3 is TGTGCCAGCCGGCGAGAAGGGGCGTATTACGAGCAGTACTCC. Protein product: CASRREGAYYEQYS.

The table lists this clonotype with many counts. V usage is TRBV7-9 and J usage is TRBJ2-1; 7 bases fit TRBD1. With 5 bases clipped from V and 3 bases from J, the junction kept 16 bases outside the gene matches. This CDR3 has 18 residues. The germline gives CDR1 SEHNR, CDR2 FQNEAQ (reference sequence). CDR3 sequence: CASSPPVIVGQSYNEQFF. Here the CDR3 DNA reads TGTGCCAGCAGCCCGCCCGTGATCGTGGGACAGAGCTACAATGAGCAGTTCTTC.

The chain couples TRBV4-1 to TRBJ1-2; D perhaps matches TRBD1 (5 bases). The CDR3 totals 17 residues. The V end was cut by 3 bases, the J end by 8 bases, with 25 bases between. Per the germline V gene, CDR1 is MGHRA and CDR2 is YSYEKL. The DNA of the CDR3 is TGCGCCAGCAGCCAGAAGACCGCAAACCGGTACAGGCAGGGCTACACCTTC. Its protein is CASSQKTANRYRQGYTF.

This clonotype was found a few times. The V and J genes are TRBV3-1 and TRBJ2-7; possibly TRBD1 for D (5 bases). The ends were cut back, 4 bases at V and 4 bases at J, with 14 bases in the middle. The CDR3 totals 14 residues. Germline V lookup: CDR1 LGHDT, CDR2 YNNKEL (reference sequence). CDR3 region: CASSPIQETYEQYF. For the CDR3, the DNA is TGTGCCAGCAGCCCAATACAGGAGACGTACGAGCAGTACTTC.

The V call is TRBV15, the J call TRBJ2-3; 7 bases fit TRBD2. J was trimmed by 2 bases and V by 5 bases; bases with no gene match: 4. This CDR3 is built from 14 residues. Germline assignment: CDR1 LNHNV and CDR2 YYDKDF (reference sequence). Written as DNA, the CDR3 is TGTGCCACCAGCTTCGGGGGGACCACAGATACGCAGTATTTT. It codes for CATSFGGTTDTQYF.

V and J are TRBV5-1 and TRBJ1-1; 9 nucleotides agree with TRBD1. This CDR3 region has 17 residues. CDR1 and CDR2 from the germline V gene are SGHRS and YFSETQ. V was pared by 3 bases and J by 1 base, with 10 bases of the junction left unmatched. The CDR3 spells CASSSNVQGAANTEAFF. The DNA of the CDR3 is TGCGCCAGCAGCTCTAACGTACAGGGGGCGGCGAACACTGAAGCTTTCTTT.

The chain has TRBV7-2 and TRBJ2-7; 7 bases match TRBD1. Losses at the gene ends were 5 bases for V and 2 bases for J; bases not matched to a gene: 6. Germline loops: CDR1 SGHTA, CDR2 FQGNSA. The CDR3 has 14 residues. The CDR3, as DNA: TGTGCCAGCAGCAGGGGGACAGAGACCTACGAGCAGTACTTC. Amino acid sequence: CASSRGTETYEQYF.

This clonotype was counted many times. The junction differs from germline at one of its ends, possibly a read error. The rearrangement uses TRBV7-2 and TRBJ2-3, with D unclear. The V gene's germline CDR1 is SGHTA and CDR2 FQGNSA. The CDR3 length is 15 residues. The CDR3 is CASGLHDDLLLTQYF. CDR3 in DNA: TGTGCCAGCGGCTTACATGATGATTTGTTGTTAACGCAGTATTTT.

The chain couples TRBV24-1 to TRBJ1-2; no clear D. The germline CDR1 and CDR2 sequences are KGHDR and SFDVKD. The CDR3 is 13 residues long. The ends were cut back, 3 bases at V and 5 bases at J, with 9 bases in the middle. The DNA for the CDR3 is TGTGCCACCAGTGATACGACGGAATATGGCTACACCTTC. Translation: CATSDTTEYGYTF.

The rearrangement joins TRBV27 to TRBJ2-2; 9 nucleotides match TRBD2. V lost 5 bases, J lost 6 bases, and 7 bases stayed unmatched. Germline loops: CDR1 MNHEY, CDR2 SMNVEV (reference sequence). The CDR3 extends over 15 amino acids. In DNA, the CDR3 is TGTGCCAGCAGTCCGGGACTAGCTCGGCCCGGGGAGCTGTTTTTT. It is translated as CASSPGLARPGELFF.

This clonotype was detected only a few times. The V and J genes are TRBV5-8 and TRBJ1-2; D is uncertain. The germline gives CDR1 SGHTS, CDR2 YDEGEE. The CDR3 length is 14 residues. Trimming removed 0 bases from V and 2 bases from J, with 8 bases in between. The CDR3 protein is CASSLAGGNYGYTF. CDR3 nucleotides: TGTGCCAGCAGCTTGGCCGGAGGGAACTATGGCTACACCTTC.

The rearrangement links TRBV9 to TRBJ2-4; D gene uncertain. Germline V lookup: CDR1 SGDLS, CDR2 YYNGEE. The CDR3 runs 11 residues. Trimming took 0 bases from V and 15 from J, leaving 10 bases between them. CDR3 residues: CASSVDSVLYF. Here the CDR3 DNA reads TGTGCCAGCAGCGTAGACTCGGTCCTGTACTTC.

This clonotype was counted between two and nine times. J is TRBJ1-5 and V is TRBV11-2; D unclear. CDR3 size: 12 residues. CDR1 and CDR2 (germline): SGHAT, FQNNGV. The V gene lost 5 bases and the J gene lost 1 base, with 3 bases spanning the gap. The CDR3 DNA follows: TGTGCCAGCAGCGGGAGCAATCAGCCCCAGCATTTT. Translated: CASSGSNQPQHF.

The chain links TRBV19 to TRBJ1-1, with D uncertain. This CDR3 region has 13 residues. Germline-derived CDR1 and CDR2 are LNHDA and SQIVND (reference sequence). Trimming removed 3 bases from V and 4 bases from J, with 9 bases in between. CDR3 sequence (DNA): TGTGCCAGTAGTATGTCCTCCGGCACTGAAGCTTTCTTT. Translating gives CASSMSSGTEAFF.

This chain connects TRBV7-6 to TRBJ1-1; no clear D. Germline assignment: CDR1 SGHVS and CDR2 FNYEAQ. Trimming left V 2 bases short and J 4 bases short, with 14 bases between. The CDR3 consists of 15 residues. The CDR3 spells CASSLPLKGGTEAFF. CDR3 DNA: TGTGCCAGCAGCTTACCACTTAAGGGAGGCACTGAAGCTTTCTTT. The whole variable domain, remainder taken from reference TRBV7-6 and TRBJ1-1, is GAGVSQSPRYKVTKRGQDVALRCDPISGHVSLYWYRQALGQGPEFLTYFNYEAQQDKSGLPNDRFSAERPEGSISTLTIQRTEQRDSAMYRCASSLPLKGGTEAFFGQGTRLTVV.

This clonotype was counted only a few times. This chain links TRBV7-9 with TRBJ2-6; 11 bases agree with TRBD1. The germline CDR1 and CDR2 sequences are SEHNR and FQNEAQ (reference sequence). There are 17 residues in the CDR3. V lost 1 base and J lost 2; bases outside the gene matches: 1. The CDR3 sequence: CASSLGTGGTGANVLTF. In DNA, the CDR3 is TGTGCCAGCAGCTTAGGGACAGGGGGCACTGGGGCCAACGTCCTGACTTTC. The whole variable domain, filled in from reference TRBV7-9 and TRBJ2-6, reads DTGVSQNPRHKITKRGQNVTFRCDPISEHNRLYWYRQTLGQGPEFLTYFQNEAQLEKSRLLSDRFSAERPKGSFSTLEIQRTEQGDSAMYLCASSLGTGGTGANVLTFGAGSRLTVL.

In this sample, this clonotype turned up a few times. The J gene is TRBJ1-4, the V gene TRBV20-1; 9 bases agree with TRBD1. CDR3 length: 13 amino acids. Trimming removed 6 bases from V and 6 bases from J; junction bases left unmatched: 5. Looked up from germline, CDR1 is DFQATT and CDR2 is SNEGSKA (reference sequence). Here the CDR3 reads CSASDRGYEKLFF. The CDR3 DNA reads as TGCAGTGCCTCGGACAGGGGTTATGAAAAACTGTTTTTT.

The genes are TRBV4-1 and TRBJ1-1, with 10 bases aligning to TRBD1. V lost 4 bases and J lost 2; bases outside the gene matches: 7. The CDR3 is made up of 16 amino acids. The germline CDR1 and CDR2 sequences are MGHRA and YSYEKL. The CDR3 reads CASSPGTGVLNTEAFF. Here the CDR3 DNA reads TGCGCCAGCAGCCCCGGGACAGGGGTCCTCAACACTGAAGCTTTCTTT.

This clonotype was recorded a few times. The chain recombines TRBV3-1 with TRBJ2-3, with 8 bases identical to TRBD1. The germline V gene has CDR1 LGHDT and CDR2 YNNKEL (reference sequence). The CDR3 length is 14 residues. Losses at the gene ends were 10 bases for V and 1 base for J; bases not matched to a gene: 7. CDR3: CATWDRSRTDTQYF. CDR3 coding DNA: TGTGCCACCTGGGACAGGAGTCGCACAGATACGCAGTATTTT.

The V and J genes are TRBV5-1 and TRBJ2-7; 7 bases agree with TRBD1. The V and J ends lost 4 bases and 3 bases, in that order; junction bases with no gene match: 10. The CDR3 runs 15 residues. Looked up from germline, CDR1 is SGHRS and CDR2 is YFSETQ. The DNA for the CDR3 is TGCGCCAGCAGCCCCCCGAGGGGGCGAAGCTACGAGCAGTACTTC. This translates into CASSPPRGRSYEQYF.

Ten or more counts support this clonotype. The chain's CDR3 is CASSPHETGLTEAFF. CDR3 bases: TGCGCCAGCAGCCCACATGAGACAGGGCTCACTGAAGCTTTCTTT. This sequence joins TRBV5-1 and TRBJ1-1; 7 positions match TRBD1. CDR3 length equals 15 residues. V trimming: 4 bases; J trimming: 4 bases; junction bases outside the gene matches: 10. Looked up from germline, CDR1 is SGHRS and CDR2 is YFSETQ.

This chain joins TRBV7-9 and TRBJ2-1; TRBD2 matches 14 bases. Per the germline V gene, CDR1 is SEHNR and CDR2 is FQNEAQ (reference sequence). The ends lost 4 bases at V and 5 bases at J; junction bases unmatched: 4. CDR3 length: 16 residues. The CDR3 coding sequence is TGTGCCAGCAGCTCGGGACTAGCGGGGGCGGACAATGAGCAGTTCTTC. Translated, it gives CASSSGLAGADNEQFF.

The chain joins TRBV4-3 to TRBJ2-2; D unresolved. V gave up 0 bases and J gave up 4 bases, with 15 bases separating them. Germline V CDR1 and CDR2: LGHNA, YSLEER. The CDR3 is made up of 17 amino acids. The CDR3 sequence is CASSQDEGPRSTGELFF. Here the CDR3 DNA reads TGCGCCAGCAGCCAAGACGAAGGCCCAAGAAGCACCGGGGAGCTGTTTTTT.

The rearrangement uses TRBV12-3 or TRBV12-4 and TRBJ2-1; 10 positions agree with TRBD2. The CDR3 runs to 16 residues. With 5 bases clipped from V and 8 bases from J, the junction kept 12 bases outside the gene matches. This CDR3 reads CASSPLPSGSLDEQFF. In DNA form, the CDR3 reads TGTGCCAGCAGTCCGCTACCTAGCGGGAGTCTGGATGAGCAGTTCTTC.

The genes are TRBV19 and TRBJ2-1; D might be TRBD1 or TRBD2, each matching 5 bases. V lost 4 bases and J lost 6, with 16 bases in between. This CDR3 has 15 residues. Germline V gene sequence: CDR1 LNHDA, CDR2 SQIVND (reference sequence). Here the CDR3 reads CASSSREHWGNEQFF. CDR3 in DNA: TGTGCCAGTAGTAGCAGGGAGCACTGGGGCAATGAGCAGTTCTTC.

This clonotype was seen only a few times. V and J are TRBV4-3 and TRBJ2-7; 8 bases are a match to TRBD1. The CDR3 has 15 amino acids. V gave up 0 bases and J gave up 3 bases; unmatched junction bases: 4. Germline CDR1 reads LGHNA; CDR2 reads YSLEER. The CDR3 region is CASSQEGTGGYEQYF. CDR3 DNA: TGCGCCAGCAGCCAAGAAGGGACAGGAGGCTACGAGCAGTACTTC.

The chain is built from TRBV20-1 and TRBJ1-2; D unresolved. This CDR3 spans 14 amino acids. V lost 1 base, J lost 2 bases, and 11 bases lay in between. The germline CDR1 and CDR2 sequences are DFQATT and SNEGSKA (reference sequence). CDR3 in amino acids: CSARVVGDNYGYTF. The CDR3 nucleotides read TGCAGTGCTAGAGTGGTAGGCGACAACTATGGCTACACCTTC.

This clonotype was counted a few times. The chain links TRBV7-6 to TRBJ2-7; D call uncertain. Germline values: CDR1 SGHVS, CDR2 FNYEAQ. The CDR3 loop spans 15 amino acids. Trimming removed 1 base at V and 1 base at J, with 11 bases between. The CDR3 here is CASSLDRANSYEQYF. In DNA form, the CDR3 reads TGTGCCAGCAGCTTAGACAGAGCGAATTCCTACGAGCAGTACTTC.